What follows describes a single TCR beta chain. Antigen: not known. The data derive from a study of cytomegalovirus exposure and HLA in healthy donors. Study-level points and caveats: Across HLA loci, a later analysis found differing TCR association rates, with DRB1 most and HLA-C fewest. Published work reported that the classifier diagnosed cytomegalovirus status with high specificity and sensitivity.

PCR primers comprised 60 Vbeta and 13 Jbeta primers. This table comes from immunoSEQ multiplex PCR, and its TCRdb copy is limited to in-frame clones, with some not included. The table lists roughly 200,000 clones, approximately 12% of them singletons. Germline CDR1 reads LNHDA; CDR2 reads SQIVND (reference sequence). The CDR3 is made up of 18 amino acids. Germline trimming cut 3 bases from V and 0 bases from J; bases unmatched to any gene: 11. The clonotype originates from a man between 50 and 59 years old in good health and CMV-seropositive. The gene calls are TRBV19 and TRBJ1-3; TRBD1 agrees at 7 bases. Sequencing was performed on PBMCs. The CDR3 DNA follows: TGTGCCAGTAGTATCGGGACAGCAAGTCTAAGCTCTGGAAACACCATATATTTT. It translates to CASSIGTASLSSGNTIYF. Based on the CDR3 plus reference TRBV19 and TRBJ1-3, the full variable domain is DGGITQSPKYLFRKEGQNVTLSCEQNLNHDAMYWYRQDPGQGLRLIYYSQIVNDFQKGDIAEGYSVSREKKESFPLTVTSAQKNPTAFYLCASSIGTASLSSGNTIYFGEGSWLTVV.